A single T cell receptor beta chain is shown here with its context. Its specificity is not known. The record originates from a study of post-analysis software for immune sequencing data. Study-level information: Included among the disease courses, which were recorded for the cohort, were relapsing-remitting, secondary progressive and progressive-relapsing multiple sclerosis.

Tagging with unique molecular identifiers was a feature of the TCR beta cDNA libraries. Once about 0.95 to 10 million T cells were used, roughly 500,000 cDNA molecules resulted. From the PCR reads, TCRdb called clonotypes with MiXCR, one entry per CDR3 protein. The sample has roughly 600,000 distinct CDR3 sequences, 44% seen once; the top ten hold roughly 1.8%. The study's findings and limits: Diversity measured as normalized Chao1 was significantly lower in multiple sclerosis patients than in controls. Samples from a shared batch, those prepared together, strongly co-clustered by F measure. In patients, about 5 TRBV segments were more frequent than in controls, with TRBV5-6, TRBV5-1 and TRBV20-1 among them.

The germline CDR1 and CDR2 sequences are MNHEY and SVGAGI. V gave up 6 bases and J gave up 2 bases, with 11 bases separating them. This CDR3 has 13 residues. This chain uses TRBV6-5 with TRBJ2-7; D is possibly TRBD1 or TRBD2 (5 bases each). The receptor comes from a girl aged 10-17 years with multiple sclerosis. The specimen was blood. As DNA, the CDR3 is TGTGCCAGCAGCCGGGGCCACCCCTACGAGCAGTACTTC. Translating gives CASSRGHPYEQYF.